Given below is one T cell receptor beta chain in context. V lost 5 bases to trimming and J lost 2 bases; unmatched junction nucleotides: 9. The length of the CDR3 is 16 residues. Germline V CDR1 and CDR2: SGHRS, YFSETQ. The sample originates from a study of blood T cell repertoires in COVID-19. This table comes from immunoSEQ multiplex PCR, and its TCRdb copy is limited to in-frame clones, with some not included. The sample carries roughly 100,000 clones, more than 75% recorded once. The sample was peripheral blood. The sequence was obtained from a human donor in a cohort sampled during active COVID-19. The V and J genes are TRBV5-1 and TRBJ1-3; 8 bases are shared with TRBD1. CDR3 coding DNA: TGCGCCAGCAGTGTACAGGGGGTAGATACTGGAAACACCATATATTTT. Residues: CASSVQGVDTGNTIYF.